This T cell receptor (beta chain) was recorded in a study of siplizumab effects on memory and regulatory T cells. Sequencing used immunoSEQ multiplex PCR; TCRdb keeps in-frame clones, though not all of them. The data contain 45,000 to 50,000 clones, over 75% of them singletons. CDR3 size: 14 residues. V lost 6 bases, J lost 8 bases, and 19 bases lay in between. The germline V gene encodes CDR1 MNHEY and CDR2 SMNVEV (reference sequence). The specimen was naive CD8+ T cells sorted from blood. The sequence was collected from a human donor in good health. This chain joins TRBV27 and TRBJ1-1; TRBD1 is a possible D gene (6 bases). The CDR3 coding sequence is TGTGCCAGCAGCCCTGGGGGGGCTGGGGCCGAAGCTTTCTTT. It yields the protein CASSPGGAGAEAFF.